This T cell receptor (beta chain) is drawn from a study of blood T cell repertoires in COVID-19. Of note for this clone: A much more abundant neighbour one base away suggests this may be a read error.

With V trimmed by 6 bases and J by 4 bases, 0 bases remained unmatched. This CDR3 comprises 13 residues. Assay used: immunoSEQ multiplex PCR; TCRdb lists only in-frame clones, some missing. The sample contains about 220,000 clones, roughly 80% of which appear only once. The chain joins TRBV12-3 or TRBV12-4 to TRBJ1-5; 10 bases match TRBD1. The source is a woman aged 25 to 45 who had recovered from COVID-19. Sample: peripheral blood. The CDR3 region has the DNA TGTGCCAGCAGGGGACAGGGGAATCAGCCCCAGCATTTT. Translation: CASRGQGNQPQHF.